These 29 T cell receptor beta chains originate from one sample sequenced in a study of graft-versus-host responses after intestinal transplantation. Assay used: immunoSEQ multiplex PCR; TCRdb lists only in-frame clones, some missing. The sample contains around 28,000 clones, around four fifths of which appear only once. Sequenced material: PBMCs, taken almost 29 days after intestinal transplant. Source of these receptors: a human patient who received an intestinal transplant, so some T cells may come from the graft donor.

The chain combines TRBV5-1 with TRBJ1-4, with 7 nucleotides matching TRBD1. This CDR3 has 15 amino acids. In germline, CDR1 is SGHRS, CDR2 YFSETQ. Trimming cost V 4 bases and J 0 bases; bases outside gene matches: 3. The CDR3: CASSGGQATNEKLFF. The CDR3 DNA reads TGCGCCAGCAGCGGAGGACAGGCAACTAATGAAAAACTGTTTTTT.

This chain connects TRBV9 to TRBJ2-1; 11 nucleotides align to TRBD2. The junction had 7 bases not matched to a gene; V was cut back by 1 base and J by 7 bases. Germline V CDR1 and CDR2: SGDLS, YYNGEE. This CDR3 spans 16 amino acids. The CDR3 protein is CASSVTGLAEGNEQFF. CDR3 DNA: TGTGCCAGCAGCGTAACGGGACTAGCGGAGGGTAATGAGCAGTTCTTC.

The chain uses TRBV4-2 and TRBJ2-3, with D possibly matching TRBD2 (6 bases). The germline CDR1 and CDR2 sequences are LGHNA and YNFKEQ. The CDR3 loop spans 23 amino acids. With 3 bases removed from V and 2 bases from J, the gap between germline ends came to 36 bases. The CDR3: CASSHVYLPFRPSFGGYTDTQYF. The DNA of the CDR3 is TGTGCCAGCAGCCATGTATATTTGCCATTCCGCCCCAGTTTTGGGGGGTACACAGATACGCAGTATTTT.

The chain recombines TRBV4-1 with TRBJ2-7; weak D call: TRBD2 (5 bases). Germline V CDR1 and CDR2: MGHRA, YSYEKL. V lost 2 bases, J lost 3 bases, and 14 bases lay in between. This CDR3 is built from 15 residues. CDR3 sequence: CASSQLRAGGYEQYF. In DNA, the CDR3 is TGCGCCAGCAGCCAACTAAGGGCAGGAGGCTACGAGCAGTACTTC.

V is TRBV4-1 and J is TRBJ2-4; 7 bases map to TRBD1. V trimming: 4 bases; J trimming: 7 bases; junction bases outside the gene matches: 10. CDR3 length: 15 residues. The germline gives CDR1 MGHRA, CDR2 YSYEKL. The CDR3 sequence: CASSRTVTGENIQYF. In DNA form, the CDR3 reads TGCGCCAGCAGCCGAACCGTTACAGGGGAGAACATTCAGTACTTC.

The sample holds a few counts of this clone. CDR3 coding DNA: TGTGCCAGCAGCGTGGACCGAGCAGCAGAGACCCAGTACTTC. Its protein product is CASSVDRAAETQYF. The chain joins TRBV13 to TRBJ2-5, with D uncertain. The germline V gene has CDR1 PRHDT and CDR2 FYEKMQ (reference sequence). The V gene lost 5 bases and the J gene lost 4 bases, with 14 bases spanning the gap. The CDR3 contains 14 residues.

The genes are TRBV5-4 and TRBJ2-1; 8 nucleotides line up with TRBD2. Germline V lookup: CDR1 SGHNT, CDR2 YYREEE (reference sequence). V shed 0 bases and J 8 bases; nucleotides not matched to a gene: 4. The CDR3 extends over 14 amino acids. The CDR3 protein is CASSLVGGAHEQFF. The CDR3 DNA reads TGTGCCAGCAGCTTGGTCGGGGGGGCCCATGAGCAGTTCTTC.

The chain combines TRBV10-3 with TRBJ2-7; 9 positions agree with TRBD1. The CDR3 runs 16 residues. Germline loops: CDR1 ENHRY, CDR2 SYGVKD. The junction had 22 bases not matched to a gene; V was cut back by 10 bases and J by 9 bases. The CDR3 spells CATHHHIRDRVYGQYF. The CDR3 DNA reads as TGTGCCACCCACCACCATATCCGGGACAGGGTCTATGGGCAGTACTTC.

The gene calls are TRBV10-1 and TRBJ1-5; no clear D gene. V shed 4 bases and J shed 0 bases, with 7 bases lying between them. CDR3 length: 14 amino acids. Germline V lookup: CDR1 WNHNN, CDR2 SYGVQD (reference sequence). CDR3 region: CASSVRISNQPQHF. As DNA, the CDR3 is TGCGCCAGCAGTGTCCGGATTAGCAATCAGCCCCAGCATTTT.

The chain's CDR3 is CASSYDRYTEAFF. CDR3 DNA sequence: TGTGCCAGCAGCTACGACAGGTACACTGAAGCTTTCTTT. The V call is TRBV14, the J call TRBJ1-1; TRBD1 is a possible D gene (6 bases). CDR1 is SGHDN and CDR2 is FVKESK in the germline V gene. The CDR3 spans 13 residues. Trimming pared 5 bases from V and 3 bases from J, leaving 10 bases between. Supplemented by reference TRBV14 and TRBJ1-1, the full variable domain reads EAGVTQFPSHSVIEKGQTVTLRCDPISGHDNLYWYRRVMGKEIKFLLHFVKESKQDESGMPNNRFLAERTGGTYSTLKVQPAELEDSGVYFCASSYDRYTEAFFGQGTRLTVV.

This clone was seen a few times. The V call is TRBV27, the J call TRBJ1-6; D call uncertain. Germline CDR1 MNHEY, CDR2 SMNVEV (reference sequence). The CDR3 contains 12 residues. V dropped 4 bases and J dropped 6 bases, with 4 bases sitting between them. Here the CDR3 reads CASSSPNSPLHF. DNA for the CDR3: TGTGCCAGCAGTTCCCCTAATTCACCCCTCCACTTT.

The chain employs TRBV7-8 and TRBJ1-2, with 8 bases matching TRBD1. Germline values: CDR1 SGHVS, CDR2 FQNEAQ. This CDR3 has 18 amino acids. The V and J ends lost 5 bases and 8 bases, in that order; junction bases with no gene match: 22. The CDR3 region has the DNA TGTGCCAGCAGCGGACCTGACAGGGGACGATGGCTGGATTTGGGCTACACCTTC. Encoded protein: CASSGPDRGRWLDLGYTF.

V is TRBV10-3 and J is TRBJ2-1, with TRBD1 matching over 7 bases. The CDR3 contains 15 residues. Germline V gene data show CDR1 as ENHRY and CDR2 as SYGVKD. J was trimmed by 2 bases and V by 4 bases; bases with no gene match: 5. Here the CDR3 reads CAISGHGTAYNEQFF. In DNA, the CDR3 is TGTGCCATCAGTGGACACGGGACAGCCTACAATGAGCAGTTCTTC.

This clone was seen more than once but under ten times. The chain carries TRBV6-1 and TRBJ2-3; D is unclear. CDR3 length equals 12 residues. The germline CDR1 and CDR2 sequences are MNHNS and SASEGT. V dropped 6 bases and J dropped 6 bases, with 10 bases sitting between them. The CDR3 region has the DNA TGTGCCAGCAGCTTACTCGGGGATACGCAGTATTTT. Amino acid sequence: CASSLLGDTQYF.

The rearrangement links TRBV7-9 to TRBJ2-5; D unresolved. The DNA end favors TRBJ2-7, so the J call may be wrong. Germline V lookup: CDR1 SEHNR, CDR2 FQNEAQ (reference sequence). The length of the CDR3 is 11 residues. The CDR3 protein is CASSSAYEQYF. The DNA of the CDR3 is TGTGCCAGCAGCTCTGCATACGAGCAGTACTTC.

The CDR3 DNA sequence: TGTGCCAGTACAGCCCGACTACCTTATAATGAGCAGTTCTTC. This encodes CASTARLPYNEQFF. V and J are TRBV19 and TRBJ2-1; tentative D call: TRBD2 (5 bases). The germline V gene has CDR1 LNHDA and CDR2 SQIVND (reference sequence). V dropped 7 bases and J dropped 7 bases, with 17 bases sitting between them. This CDR3 is built from 14 residues.

This chain connects TRBV29-1 to TRBJ2-5; 13 bases match TRBD2. The CDR3 has 14 amino acids. V was clipped by 5 bases and J by 4 bases; unmatched bases: 4. The germline gives CDR1 SQVTM, CDR2 ANQGSEA. The CDR3 is CSVLRLAGGETQYF. CDR3 nucleotide sequence: TGCAGCGTTTTACGACTAGCGGGAGGAGAGACCCAGTACTTC.

This chain connects TRBV5-1 to TRBJ1-4; 7 bases fit TRBD1. The trim removed 0 bases at V and 2 bases at J, leaving 1 base unmatched. The length of the CDR3 is 15 residues. Germline V gene data show CDR1 as SGHRS and CDR2 as YFSETQ. In nucleotides, the CDR3 is TGCGCCAGCAGCTTGGGGGGACAGACTAATGAAAAACTGTTTTTT. Translated: CASSLGGQTNEKLFF.

The chain links TRBV6-5 to TRBJ2-7, with 9 bases lining up with TRBD1. The V segment lost 5 bases and the J segment 1 base; nucleotides outside the gene matches: 6. The CDR3 extends over 15 amino acids. Germline loops: CDR1 MNHEY, CDR2 SVGAGI. This CDR3 reads CASSTTGTGSYEQYF. The CDR3, as DNA: TGTGCCAGCAGTACGACCGGGACAGGGTCCTACGAGCAGTACTTC.

The chain combines TRBV19 with TRBJ2-7; no reliable D call. This CDR3 spans 14 amino acids. From germline, CDR1 is LNHDA and CDR2 SQIVND (reference sequence). The V gene lost 3 bases and the J gene lost 0 bases, with 9 bases spanning the gap. The DNA for the CDR3 is TGTGCCAGTAGTATTGCAGGTGACTCCTACGAGCAGTACTTC. It translates to CASSIAGDSYEQYF.

This chain uses TRBV29-1 with TRBJ1-3, with 10 bases identical to TRBD1. This CDR3 has 14 amino acids. The V segment lost 6 bases and the J segment 4 bases; nucleotides outside the gene matches: 6. CDR1 is SQVTM and CDR2 is ANQGSEA in the germline V gene. The CDR3 nucleotides read TGCAGCGTCAAGAGACAGGGGGCGGGAAACACCATATATTTT. Protein: CSVKRQGAGNTIYF.

The V call is TRBV2, the J call TRBJ2-3; D is undetermined. Trimming shortened V by 6 bases and J by 0 bases, and 1 base separated the two germline ends. The CDR3 contains 11 residues. CDR1 is SNHLY and CDR2 is FYNNEI in the germline V gene. CDR3 in amino acids: CASRSTDTQYF. The CDR3 nucleotides are TGTGCCAGCAGAAGCACAGATACGCAGTATTTT. The full variable domain, its missing parts supplied by reference TRBV2 and TRBJ2-3, is EPEVTQTPSHQVTQMGQEVILRCVPISNHLYFYWYRQILGQKVEFLVSFYNNEISEKSEIFDDQFSVERPDGSNFTLKIRSTKLEDSAMYFCASRSTDTQYFGPGTRLTVL.

The V and J genes are TRBV19 and TRBJ1-1; 8 nucleotides line up with TRBD1. The germline V gene encodes CDR1 LNHDA and CDR2 SQIVND (reference sequence). The J segment lost 3 bases and the V segment lost 1 base, leaving 4 bases of the junction unmatched. The CDR3 contains 15 residues. The CDR3 region is CASSIGTGSHTEAFF. The CDR3 region has the DNA TGTGCCAGTAGTATAGGGACAGGGAGTCACACTGAAGCTTTCTTT. Full variable domain (missing parts from reference TRBV19 and TRBJ1-1): DGGITQSPKYLFRKEGQNVTLSCEQNLNHDAMYWYRQDPGQGLRLIYYSQIVNDFQKGDIAEGYSVSREKKESFPLTVTSAQKNPTAFYLCASSIGTGSHTEAFFGQGTRLTVV.

V is TRBV29-1 and J is TRBJ2-5; D is ambiguous. Germline values: CDR1 SQVTM, CDR2 ANQGSEA. The V and J ends lost 0 bases and 6 bases respectively, with 8 bases between them. CDR3 length: 12 residues. The CDR3 loop reads CSVEEGIQTQYF. DNA for the CDR3: TGCAGCGTTGAAGAGGGAATTCAGACCCAGTACTTC.

J is TRBJ2-5 and V is TRBV7-8; D is uncertain. Germline loops: CDR1 SGHVS, CDR2 FQNEAQ. The CDR3 length is 13 residues. V was cut by 5 bases and J by 9 bases, with 16 bases left in between. The CDR3 sequence: CASSHPDPPAQYF. As DNA, the CDR3 is TGTGCCAGCAGCCACCCCGACCCCCCAGCCCAGTACTTC.

This chain links TRBV11-2 with TRBJ1-1; D is undetermined. V lost 2 bases to trimming and J lost 0 bases, with 4 bases between them. Germline V CDR1 and CDR2: SGHAT, FQNNGV. The CDR3 extends over 13 amino acids. CDR3 amino acids: CASSLKMNTEAFF. The CDR3 DNA reads as TGTGCCAGCAGCTTAAAGATGAACACTGAAGCTTTCTTT.

V is TRBV2 and J is TRBJ2-3, with 8 bases matching TRBD2. J was trimmed by 7 bases and V by 7 bases; bases with no gene match: 13. CDR3 size: 15 residues. Germline V CDR1 and CDR2: SNHLY, FYNNEI. CDR3 region: CASTKTSEPWNTQYF. The DNA of the CDR3 is TGTGCCAGCACCAAGACTAGCGAACCTTGGAATACGCAGTATTTT.

V and J are TRBV6-5 and TRBJ2-1; 9 bases are shared with TRBD2. This CDR3 contains 14 residues. CDR1 is MNHEY and CDR2 is SVGAGI in the germline V gene. J gave up 6 bases and V 2 bases, and 2 bases lay outside the gene matches. The DNA for the CDR3 is TGTGCCAGCAGTTACGGCGGGAGGGGCAATGAGCAGTTCTTC. The encoded protein is CASSYGGRGNEQFF.

This sequence joins TRBV15 and TRBJ2-5; D remains unclear. Germline CDR1 and CDR2: LNHNV and YYDKDF (reference sequence). Deletions cut 3 bases from V and 4 bases from J, with 12 bases between. The CDR3 totals 14 residues. The CDR3 sequence is CATSRIAAGETQYF. The CDR3 coding sequence is TGTGCCACCAGCAGGATCGCGGCAGGAGAGACCCAGTACTTC.